These 27 T cell receptor beta chains were sequenced from one sample in a study of shared clonotypes between healthy human individuals. Here immunoSEQ multiplex PCR was the method, and the copy in TCRdb shows in-frame clones only, minus some. This sample yields nearly 600,000 clones, of which less than 97% are seen a single time; around 0.097% belongs to the top ten. Naivety among CD8 cells was defined by CD45RO negativity and positive CCR7 selection, thereby excluding terminally differentiated effector memory CD45RA+ cells. Input material: naive CD8+ T cells sorted from blood. The receptors were sampled from a woman under 40 in good health.

The rearrangement uses TRBV28 and TRBJ1-1; 8 bases align to TRBD1. The V gene's germline CDR1 is MDHEN and CDR2 SYDVKM. Unmatched junction bases numbered 2, after V lost 6 bases and J lost 2 bases. The CDR3 consists of 13 residues. The chain's CDR3 is CASRDRDNTEAFF. CDR3 sequence (DNA): TGTGCCAGCAGGGACAGGGACAACACTGAAGCTTTCTTT.

The rearrangement joins TRBV28 to TRBJ2-1, with 7 bases that match TRBD2. The J segment lost 8 bases and the V segment lost 5 bases, leaving 6 bases of the junction unmatched. The CDR3 runs to 13 residues. CDR1 is MDHEN, CDR2 SYDVKM, per germline. As DNA, the CDR3 is TGTGCCAGCAGTCCCCGACTAGCACATGAGCAGTTCTTC. Its protein is CASSPRLAHEQFF.

This clone was counted once. The V gene is TRBV2, the J gene TRBJ1-5; D is unclear. With 1 base removed from V and 8 bases from J, the gap between germline ends came to 15 bases. The CDR3 totals 15 residues. From germline, CDR1 is SNHLY and CDR2 FYNNEI. DNA for the CDR3: TGTGCCAGCAGTGAAGGATCCGGCCTATTCAAGCCCCAGCATTTT. Translating it yields CASSEGSGLFKPQHF.

The V gene is TRBV2, the J gene TRBJ2-7, with D perhaps TRBD1 (5 bases). The ends were cut back, 3 bases at V and 3 bases at J, with 12 bases in the middle. The CDR3 is 14 residues long. Germline V gene sequence: CDR1 SNHLY, CDR2 FYNNEI. In DNA, the CDR3 is TGTGCCAGCAGTGAGGGGCATAGGGTCTACGAGCAGTACTTC. It yields the protein CASSEGHRVYEQYF.

The rearrangement uses TRBV4-2 and TRBJ1-3; D gene unclear. Germline CDR1 is LGHNA and CDR2 is YNFKEQ. This CDR3 has 17 residues. The ends were cut back, 3 bases at V and 1 base at J, with 16 bases in the middle. The CDR3 DNA reads TGTGCCAGCAGCCATCCCACCGATAAGTCGTCTGGAAACACCATATATTTT. Amino acid sequence: CASSHPTDKSSGNTIYF.

The chain couples TRBV13 to TRBJ1-3; no reliable D call. V gave up 1 base and J gave up 8 bases, with 12 bases separating them. The CDR3 is made up of 14 amino acids. Germline CDR1 and CDR2: PRHDT and FYEKMQ (reference sequence). The CDR3, as DNA: TGTGCCAGCAGCTTAGTGTCAACAGTGGACACCATATATTTT. Translated: CASSLVSTVDTIYF.

This clone was seen once. The J gene is TRBJ2-2, the V gene TRBV28; possible D gene TRBD1, 5 bases. The CDR3 is 14 residues long. V was trimmed by 3 bases and J by 2 bases, leaving 7 bases between them. Germline CDR1 and CDR2: MDHEN and SYDVKM. CDR3 in amino acids: CASSFRTNTGELFF. CDR3 bases: TGTGCCAGCAGTTTCAGGACAAACACCGGGGAGCTGTTTTTT. The whole variable domain, filled in from reference TRBV28 and TRBJ2-2, reads DVKVTQSSRYLVKRTGEKVFLECVQDMDHENMFWYRQDPGLGLRLIYFSYDVKMKEKGDIPEGYSVSREKKERFSLILESASTNQTSMYLCASSFRTNTGELFFGEGSRLTVL.

The genes are TRBV7-9 and TRBJ2-7, with D perhaps assigned TRBD1 or TRBD2 (5 bases each). CDR1 and CDR2 (germline): SEHNR, FQNEAQ (reference sequence). The CDR3 extends over 18 amino acids. The V end was cut by 5 bases, the J end by 0 bases, with 23 bases between. The CDR3 reads CASSPPGMRGPSSYEQYF. CDR3 nucleotide sequence: TGTGCCAGCAGCCCTCCTGGGATGAGGGGCCCGAGCTCCTACGAGCAGTACTTC. Using reference TRBV7-9 and TRBJ2-7 for the parts outside the CDR3, the full variable domain is DTGVSQNPRHKITKRGQNVTFRCDPISEHNRLYWYRQTLGQGPEFLTYFQNEAQLEKSRLLSDRFSAERPKGSFSTLEIQRTEQGDSAMYLCASSPPGMRGPSSYEQYFGPGTRLTVT.

The chain joins TRBV27 to TRBJ2-7; 8 nucleotides agree with TRBD2. V gave up 4 bases and J gave up 5 bases; unmatched junction bases: 10. Germline V gene sequence: CDR1 MNHEY, CDR2 SMNVEV (reference sequence). The CDR3 consists of 15 residues. In DNA form, the CDR3 reads TGTGCCAGCAGTTCCCGGGGGGGGTTTAGCAACGAGCAGTACTTC. It specifies CASSSRGGFSNEQYF.

This sequence joins TRBV18 and TRBJ2-3; D is uncertain. CDR1 and CDR2 (germline): KGHSH, LQKENI. This CDR3 spans 16 amino acids. V shed 0 bases and J shed 1 base, with 11 bases lying between them. In nucleotides, the CDR3 is TGTGCCAGCTCACCACCTAGAGGCGCGGGCACAGATACGCAGTATTTT. Translated, it gives CASSPPRGAGTDTQYF. The variable domain in full, completed from reference TRBV18 and TRBJ2-3, reads NAGVMQNPRHLVRRRGQEARLRCSPMKGHSHVYWYRQLPEEGLKFMVYLQKENIIDESGMPKERFSAEFPKEGPSILRIQQVVRGDSAAYFCASSPPRGAGTDTQYFGPGTRLTVL.

The chain carries TRBV5-4 and TRBJ2-7, with D possibly being TRBD2 (5 bases). In germline, CDR1 is SGHNT, CDR2 YYREEE (reference sequence). This CDR3 is built from 16 residues. The V gene lost 0 bases and the J gene lost 3 bases, with 16 bases spanning the gap. The CDR3 reads CASSLVGSGLHYEQYF. The DNA of the CDR3 is TGTGCCAGCAGCTTGGTAGGGTCCGGACTTCACTACGAGCAGTACTTC.

The rearrangement uses TRBV27 and TRBJ2-1; D might be TRBD2 (5 bases). V lost 6 bases, J lost 4 bases, and 13 bases lay in between. Germline V gene lookup returns CDR1 MNHEY and CDR2 SMNVEV (reference sequence). The CDR3 length is 14 residues. This chain's CDR3 is CASSPRGRYNEQFF. Written as DNA, the CDR3 is TGTGCCAGCAGCCCGAGAGGGCGTTACAATGAGCAGTTCTTC.

The chain combines TRBV28 with TRBJ1-2; D possibly corresponds to TRBD1 (5 bases). V was shortened by 8 bases and J by 8 bases, with 21 bases between the two germline ends. This CDR3 is built from 14 residues. CDR1 and CDR2 (germline): MDHEN, SYDVKM. This CDR3 reads CASGWQGVMGGYTF. The CDR3 region has the DNA TGTGCCAGCGGGTGGCAGGGAGTAATGGGCGGCTACACCTTC.

CDR3: CASSGGTSRGTGELFF. Here the CDR3 DNA reads TGTGCCAGCAGCGGGGGGACTAGCAGGGGTACCGGGGAGCTGTTTTTT. J is TRBJ2-2 and V is TRBV9, with 9 bases identical to TRBD2. Germline values: CDR1 SGDLS, CDR2 YYNGEE. With V trimmed by 3 bases and J by 5 bases, 8 bases remained unmatched. The CDR3 runs 16 residues.

This chain joins TRBV9 and TRBJ2-3, with 7 bases matching TRBD2. Germline loops: CDR1 SGDLS, CDR2 YYNGEE. With V trimmed by 3 bases and J by 2 bases, 3 bases remained unmatched. The length of the CDR3 is 14 residues. The CDR3 coding sequence is TGTGCCAGCAGCGGTAGCGGGCACACAGATACGCAGTATTTT. Its protein product is CASSGSGHTDTQYF.

In regard to this clone: Other DNA sequences in the same sample also yield this CDR3. The chain carries TRBV30 and TRBJ1-3; no clear D gene. There are 12 residues in the CDR3. The V end lost 0 bases, the J end lost 3 bases, and 3 bases lay between the germline ends. Germline lookup yields CDR1 GTSNPN and CDR2 SVGIG (reference sequence). The CDR3 is CAWSVLGNTIYF. Written as DNA, the CDR3 is TGTGCCTGGAGTGTACTTGGAAACACCATATATTTT.

The chain has TRBV2 and TRBJ2-2, with TRBD2 matching over 7 bases. The V and J ends lost 3 bases and 3 bases, in that order; junction bases with no gene match: 10. Germline V gene sequence: CDR1 SNHLY, CDR2 FYNNEI. This CDR3 is built from 17 residues. In DNA, the CDR3 is TGTGCCAGCAGTGATTCCTGGAGGGAGGGAGACACCGGGGAGCTGTTTTTT. Protein sequence: CASSDSWREGDTGELFF.

The rearrangement joins TRBV6-1 to TRBJ2-7; D may be TRBD2 (5 bases). The V gene's germline CDR1 is MNHNS and CDR2 SASEGT. There are 13 residues in the CDR3. With 10 bases removed from V and 0 bases from J, the gap between germline ends came to 13 bases. CDR3 coding DNA: TGTGCCATACGTTATGGGAGCTCCTACGAGCAGTACTTC. Translated: CAIRYGSSYEQYF.

CDR3 coding DNA: TGTGCCAGCAGTGAAGGGGGTGGCCCGTCCTACGAGCAGTACTTC. This sequence encodes CASSEGGGPSYEQYF. V usage is TRBV6-1 and J usage is TRBJ2-7, with D hard to call. Trimming cost V 1 base and J 1 base, with 11 bases left between them. The germline gives CDR1 MNHNS, CDR2 SASEGT. This CDR3 region has 15 residues.

This chain joins TRBV30 and TRBJ1-3, with D maybe TRBD1 (5 bases). The V end was cut by 0 bases, the J end by 2 bases, with 11 bases between. This CDR3 comprises 15 residues. Germline CDR1 and CDR2: GTSNPN and SVGIG (reference sequence). The CDR3 DNA reads as TGTGCCTGGAGTGTAGCTTGGGGGACTGGAAACACCATATATTTT. Translating it yields CAWSVAWGTGNTIYF.

The chain has TRBV7-9 and TRBJ2-2, with D unresolved. The CDR3 spans 13 residues. Trimming stripped 8 bases from V and 0 bases from J, with 7 bases between. Germline V gene lookup returns CDR1 SEHNR and CDR2 FQNEAQ (reference sequence). The CDR3 sequence is CASQQPNTGELFF. Written as DNA, the CDR3 is TGTGCCAGCCAGCAGCCGAACACCGGGGAGCTGTTTTTT.

V and J are TRBV29-1 and TRBJ1-2; D not certain. Germline V gives CDR1 SQVTM, CDR2 ANQGSEA. Trimming cost V 3 bases and J 6 bases, with 20 bases left between them. The CDR3 length is 15 residues. The CDR3 here is CSVELGPTPSNGYTF. In nucleotides, the CDR3 is TGCAGCGTTGAGCTGGGCCCGACACCTTCAAATGGCTACACCTTC.

J is TRBJ2-3 and V is TRBV11-1; a weak D match, TRBD2 (6 bases). Germline V CDR1 and CDR2: SGHAT, FQDESV (reference sequence). V was cut by 3 bases and J by 0 bases, with 10 bases left in between. CDR3 length: 15 amino acids. DNA of the CDR3: TGTGCCAGCAGCTTGGGGGGTACTAGCACAGATACGCAGTATTTT. Protein sequence: CASSLGGTSTDTQYF. Full variable domain (remainder filled in from reference TRBV11-1 and TRBJ2-3): EAEVAQSPRYKITEKSQAVAFWCDPISGHATLYWYRQILGQGPELLVQFQDESVVDDSQLPKDRFSAERLKGVDSTLKIQPAELGDSAMYLCASSLGGTSTDTQYFGPGTRLTVL.

The chain has TRBV4-1 and TRBJ2-3; 8 bases fit TRBD2. Trimming removed 4 bases from V and 6 bases from J; junction bases left unmatched: 9. Germline V gives CDR1 MGHRA, CDR2 YSYEKL. The CDR3 contains 15 residues. This CDR3 reads CASSPAGTRSDTQYF. The CDR3 region has the DNA TGCGCCAGCAGCCCGGCGGGGACTAGGTCGGATACGCAGTATTTT.

The chain is built from TRBV28 and TRBJ2-2; D is unresolved. The CDR3 consists of 15 residues. Germline values: CDR1 MDHEN, CDR2 SYDVKM. Trimming pared 2 bases from V and 1 base from J, leaving 8 bases between. The CDR3 region has the DNA TGTGCCAGCAGTTTACCGGGTGTGAACACCGGGGAGCTGTTTTTT. Translation: CASSLPGVNTGELFF.

CDR3 DNA sequence: TGTGCCAGCAGCTCTGGACAGGGTCATGAAAAACTGTTTTTT. Encoded protein: CASSSGQGHEKLFF. This chain joins TRBV13 and TRBJ1-4; TRBD1 agrees at 8 bases. From germline, CDR1 is PRHDT and CDR2 FYEKMQ (reference sequence). The CDR3 consists of 14 residues. Trimming took 4 bases from V and 6 from J; bases not matched to a gene: 4. The full variable domain, its missing parts supplied by reference TRBV13 and TRBJ1-4, is AAGVIQSPRHLIKEKRETATLKCYPIPRHDTVYWYQQGPGQDPQFLISFYEKMQSDKGSIPDRFSAQQFSDYHSELNMSSLELGDSALYFCASSSGQGHEKLFFGSGTQLSVL.

The rearrangement joins TRBV11-2 to TRBJ2-1, with TRBD2 matching 14 bases. Looked up from germline, CDR1 is SGHAT and CDR2 is FQNNGV. The CDR3 sequence is 17 residues long. V lost 2 bases, J lost 7 bases, and 7 bases stayed unmatched. In DNA, the CDR3 is TGTGCCAGCAGCTTATTCCCCGGGACTAGCGGGAGAAATGAGCAGTTCTTC. Amino acid sequence: CASSLFPGTSGRNEQFF.